The clone carrying this T cell receptor (beta chain) has ten or more counts. Antigen specificity is unknown. TCRbeta library preparation incorporated unique molecular identifiers. From the PCR reads, TCRdb called clonotypes with MiXCR, one entry per CDR3 protein. This table holds fewer than 550,000 distinct CDR3 sequences, under 12% found once. The data belong to a study of T-cell reconstitution after alpha-beta-depleted transplantation in children. Findings of the study overall: It was surviving recipient T cells and thymic progenitors that gave some patients high TCRbeta diversity at day 60. In patients about two months after transplant, alpha-beta T cells reportedly arose from several hundred expanded graft clones.

CDR1 is LGHNA, CDR2 YSLEER, per germline. The CDR3 runs to 14 residues. Trimming pared 5 bases from V and 0 bases from J, leaving 11 bases between. The clonotype comes from a child aged 2 to 9 with inherited bone marrow failure, due to receive a stem cell transplant. This rearrangement joins TRBV4-3 to TRBJ2-7; no definite D call. Sequencing was performed on PBMCs, taken before TCRalphabeta/CD19-depleted stem cell transplant. In DNA, the CDR3 is TGCGCCAGCAGCTCAGACACCTACTCCTACGAGCAGTACTTC. Protein sequence: CASSSDTYSYEQYF.